This TCR beta chain came from a study of blood T cell repertoires in COVID-19. V was pared by 3 bases and J by 8 bases, with 17 bases of the junction left unmatched. The CDR3 length is 17 residues. Germline V lookup: CDR1 SGDLS, CDR2 YYNGEE. In Seattle, patients joined the study during active infection and were tracked longitudinally. Profiling relied on immunoSEQ multiplex PCR, and the TCRdb table lists in-frame clones only, not all of them. The sample holds some 450,000 clones, roughly 90% seen once. Sequencing was done on a sample of peripheral blood. The clonotype was recovered from a man between 18 and 29 years old with COVID-19, enrolled during active disease. The gene calls are TRBV9 and TRBJ1-2, with 9 bases fitting TRBD1. CDR3: CASSADDRGTGYGGYTF. The CDR3, as DNA: TGTGCCAGCAGCGCAGACGACAGGGGGACGGGCTACGGAGGCTACACCTTC. The complete variable domain, with remaining parts taken from reference TRBV9 and TRBJ1-2, reads DSGVTQTPKHLITATGQRVTLRCSPRSGDLSVYWYQQSLDQGLQFLIQYYNGEERAKGNILERFSAQQFPDLHSELNLSSLELGDSALYFCASSADDRGTGYGGYTFGSGTRLTVV.